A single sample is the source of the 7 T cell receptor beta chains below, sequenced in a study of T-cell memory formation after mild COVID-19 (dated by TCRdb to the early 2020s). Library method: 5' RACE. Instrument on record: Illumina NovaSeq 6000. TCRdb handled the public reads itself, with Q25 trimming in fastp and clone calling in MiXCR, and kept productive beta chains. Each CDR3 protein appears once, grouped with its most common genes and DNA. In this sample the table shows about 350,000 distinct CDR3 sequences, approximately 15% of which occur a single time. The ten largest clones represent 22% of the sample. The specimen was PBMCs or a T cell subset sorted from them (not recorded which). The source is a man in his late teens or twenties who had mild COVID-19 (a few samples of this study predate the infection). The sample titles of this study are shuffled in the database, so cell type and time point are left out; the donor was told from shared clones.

CDR3 nucleotides: TGTGCCAGCAGCTCGGATACAGGGATAGCTTTCTTT. It encodes CASSSDTGIAFF. This chain joins TRBV7-3 and TRBJ1-1, with D perhaps TRBD1 (6 bases). This CDR3 is built from 12 residues. V was trimmed by 4 bases and J by 10 bases, leaving 13 bases between them. Germline V gene data show CDR1 as SGHTA and CDR2 as FQGTGA.

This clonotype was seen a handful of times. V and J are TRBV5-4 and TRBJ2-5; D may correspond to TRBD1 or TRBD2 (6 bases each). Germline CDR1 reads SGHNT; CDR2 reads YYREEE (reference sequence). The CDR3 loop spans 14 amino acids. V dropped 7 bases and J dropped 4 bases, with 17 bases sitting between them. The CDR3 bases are TGTGCCAGCCAAAACTACGGGGGCGGAGAGACCCAGTACTTC. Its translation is CASQNYGGGETQYF.

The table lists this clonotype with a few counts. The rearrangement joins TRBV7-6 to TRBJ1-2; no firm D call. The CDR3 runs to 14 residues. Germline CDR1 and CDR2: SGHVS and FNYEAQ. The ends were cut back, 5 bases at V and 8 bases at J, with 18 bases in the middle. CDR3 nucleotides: TGTGCCAGCAGCCAGTGGCTCACGGGTGAAGGCTACACCTTC. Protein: CASSQWLTGEGYTF.

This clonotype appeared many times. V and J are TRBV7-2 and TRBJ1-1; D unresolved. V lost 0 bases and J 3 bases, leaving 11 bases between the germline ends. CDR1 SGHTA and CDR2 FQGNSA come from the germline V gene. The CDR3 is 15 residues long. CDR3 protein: CASSLAQVGDTEAFF. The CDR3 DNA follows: TGTGCCAGCAGCTTAGCCCAGGTGGGTGACACTGAAGCTTTCTTT.

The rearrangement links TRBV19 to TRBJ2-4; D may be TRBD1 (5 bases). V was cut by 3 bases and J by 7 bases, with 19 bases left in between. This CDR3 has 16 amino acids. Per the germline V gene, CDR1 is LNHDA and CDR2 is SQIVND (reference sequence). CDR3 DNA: TGTGCCAGTAGTATTACTTGGACATATGAGGATAACATTCAGTACTTC. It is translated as CASSITWTYEDNIQYF.

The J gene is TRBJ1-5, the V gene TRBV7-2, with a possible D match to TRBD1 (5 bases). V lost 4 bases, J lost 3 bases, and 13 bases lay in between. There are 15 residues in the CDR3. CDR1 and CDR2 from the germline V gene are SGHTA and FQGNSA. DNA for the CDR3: TGTGCCAGCAGCTCCGTAACAGGTATCAATCAGCCCCAGCATTTT. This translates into CASSSVTGINQPQHF.

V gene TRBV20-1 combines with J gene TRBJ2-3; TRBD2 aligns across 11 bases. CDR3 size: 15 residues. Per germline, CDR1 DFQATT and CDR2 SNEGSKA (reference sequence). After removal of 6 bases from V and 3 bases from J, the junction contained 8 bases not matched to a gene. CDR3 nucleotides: TGCAGTGCCACCCCCACTAGCGGGGGTACAGATACGCAGTATTTT. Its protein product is CSATPTSGGTDTQYF.